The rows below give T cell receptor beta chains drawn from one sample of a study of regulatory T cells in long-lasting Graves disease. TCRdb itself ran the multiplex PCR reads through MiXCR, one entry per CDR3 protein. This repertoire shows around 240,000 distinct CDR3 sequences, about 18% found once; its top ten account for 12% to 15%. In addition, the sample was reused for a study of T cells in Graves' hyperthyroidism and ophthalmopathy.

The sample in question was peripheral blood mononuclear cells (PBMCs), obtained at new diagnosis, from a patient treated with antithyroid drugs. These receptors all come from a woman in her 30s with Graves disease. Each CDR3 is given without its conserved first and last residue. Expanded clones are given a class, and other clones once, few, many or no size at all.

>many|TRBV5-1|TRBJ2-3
ASSLDAGLTDTQY
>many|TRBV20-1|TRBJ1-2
SARSGTDPYGYT
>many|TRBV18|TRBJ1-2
ASSPEAGRVGYT
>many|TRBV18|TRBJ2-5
ASSPPTAYQETQY
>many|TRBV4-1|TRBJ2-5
ASSQARSGSPPRAQY
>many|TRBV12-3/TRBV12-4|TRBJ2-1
ASTRTDNYNEQF
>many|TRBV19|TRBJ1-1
ASTPRRGGTEAF
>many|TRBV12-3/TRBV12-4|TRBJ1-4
ASSSQGDTLKLF
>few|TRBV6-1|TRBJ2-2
ASSEDFSGELF
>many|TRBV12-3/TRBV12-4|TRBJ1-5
ASSLQVGEPQH
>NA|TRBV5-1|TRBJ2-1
ASSSTGGVRNEQF
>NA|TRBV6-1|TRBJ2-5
ASMPGGIQETQY
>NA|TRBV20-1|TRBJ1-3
SARWGMDLTSGNTIY
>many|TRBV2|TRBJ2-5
ASRRGPETQY
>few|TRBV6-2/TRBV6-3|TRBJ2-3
ASRRDRGPDTQY
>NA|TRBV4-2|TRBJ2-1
ASSQDHSNEQF
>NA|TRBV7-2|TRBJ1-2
ASSSNQRGVGGTHYGYT
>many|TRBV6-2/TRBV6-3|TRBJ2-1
ASRPRSRSYNEQF
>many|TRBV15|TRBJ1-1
ATSTLVGGTEAF
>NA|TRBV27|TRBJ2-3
ASSLSSNQDTQY
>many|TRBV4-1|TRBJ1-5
ASSQDRDARRQPQH
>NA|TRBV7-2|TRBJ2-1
ASSFQGTRQF
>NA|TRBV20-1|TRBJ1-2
SASGTGAYGYT
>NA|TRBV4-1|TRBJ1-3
ASSQYYTGSGNTIY
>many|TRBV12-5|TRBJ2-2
ASGLGFITSGGSNTGELF
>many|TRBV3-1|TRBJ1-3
ASSQGQGHGNTIY
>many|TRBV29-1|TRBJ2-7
SVDGGAYEQY